This note documents a single T cell receptor (beta chain) sequence. The method was immunoSEQ multiplex PCR; TCRdb's version includes in-frame clones alone and lacks a portion of them. The sample holds about 2.4 million clones, around 90% seen once. Trimming left V 0 bases short and J 3 bases short, with 10 bases between. This CDR3 contains 14 residues. From germline, CDR1 is SGHRS and CDR2 YFSETQ. The record originates from a study of shared clonotypes between healthy human individuals. Specimen: naive CD4+ T cells sorted from blood. As to subset: CD45RA+ positively selected. The chain employs TRBV5-1 and TRBJ2-7, with D maybe TRBD1 (6 bases). The clonotype was recovered from a man aged 18 to 30 in good health. CDR3 bases: TGCGCCAGCAGCTTGGTCTCAGGGGTCTACGAGCAGTACTTC. The encoded protein is CASSLVSGVYEQYF.